The clone carrying this T cell receptor beta chain was picked up one time. This sample was included in a study of blood T cell repertoires in COVID-19. About the research overall: COVID-19 samples, acute and convalescent, were from the United States, Italy and Spain. The cDNA or gDNA used as material had been derived from T cells, B-cell-depleted T cells, or PBMCs.

Original processing methods: Estimated nucleated cell counts came from reference gene primer amplification. Using immunoSEQ multiplex PCR, the repertoire was profiled, and TCRdb retains in-frame clones only, with some absent. That table furnishes V, J and clone size, whereas the DNA furnished D and trimming. The profile shows 200,000 to 250,000 clones, around 87% of them singletons. Sequencing was carried out using peripheral blood. This sequence was found in a woman under 40 who had recovered from COVID-19.

CDR3 sequence (DNA): TGTGCCAGCAGTTTATCTTGGAGGGAAGGCTACACCTTC. The encoded protein is CASSLSWREGYTF. The gene calls are TRBV27 and TRBJ1-2; D uncertain. V was shortened by 0 bases and J by 8 bases, with 10 bases between the two germline ends. Germline-derived CDR1 and CDR2 are MNHEY and SMNVEV (reference sequence). The CDR3 covers 13 residues.